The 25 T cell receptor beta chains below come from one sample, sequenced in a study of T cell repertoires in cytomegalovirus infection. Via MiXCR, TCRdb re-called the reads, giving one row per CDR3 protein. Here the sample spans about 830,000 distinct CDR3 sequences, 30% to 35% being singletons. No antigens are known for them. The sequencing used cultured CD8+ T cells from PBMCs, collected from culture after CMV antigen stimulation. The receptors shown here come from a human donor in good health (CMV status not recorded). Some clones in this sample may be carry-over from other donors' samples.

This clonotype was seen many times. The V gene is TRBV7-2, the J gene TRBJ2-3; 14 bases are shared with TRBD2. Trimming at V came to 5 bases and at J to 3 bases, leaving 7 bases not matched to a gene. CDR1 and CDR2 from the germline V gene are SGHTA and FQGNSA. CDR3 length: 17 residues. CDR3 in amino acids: CASSEGLAGAGTDTQYF. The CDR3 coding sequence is TGTGCCAGCAGCGAGGGACTAGCGGGGGCGGGAACAGATACGCAGTATTTT.

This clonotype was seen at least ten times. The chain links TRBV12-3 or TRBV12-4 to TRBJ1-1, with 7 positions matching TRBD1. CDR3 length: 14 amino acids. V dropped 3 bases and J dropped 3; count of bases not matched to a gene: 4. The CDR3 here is CASSFFTGDTEAFF. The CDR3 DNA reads TGTGCCAGCAGTTTTTTTACAGGGGACACTGAAGCTTTCTTT.

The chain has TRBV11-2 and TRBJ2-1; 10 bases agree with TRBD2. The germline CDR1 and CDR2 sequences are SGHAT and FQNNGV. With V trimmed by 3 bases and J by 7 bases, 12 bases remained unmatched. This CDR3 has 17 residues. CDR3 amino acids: CASSFPPSGGRKNEQFF. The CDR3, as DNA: TGTGCCAGCAGCTTCCCCCCTAGCGGGGGTAGGAAAAATGAGCAGTTCTTC.

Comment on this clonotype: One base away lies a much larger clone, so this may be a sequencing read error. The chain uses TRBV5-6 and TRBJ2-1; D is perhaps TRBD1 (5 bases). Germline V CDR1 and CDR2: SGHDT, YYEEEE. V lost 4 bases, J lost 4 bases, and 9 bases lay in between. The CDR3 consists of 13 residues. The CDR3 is CASSHDSYNEQFF. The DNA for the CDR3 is TGTGCCAGCAGCCACGACAGTTACAATGAGCAGTTCTTC.

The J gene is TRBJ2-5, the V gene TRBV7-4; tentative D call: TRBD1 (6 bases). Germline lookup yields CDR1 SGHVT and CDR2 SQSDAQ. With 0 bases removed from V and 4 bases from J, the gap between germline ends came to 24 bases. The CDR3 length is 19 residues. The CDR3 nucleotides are TGTGCCAGCAGCTTAGCTGTTTTCCTAGTGGGGGCGGTACGAGAGACCCAGTACTTC. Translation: CASSLAVFLVGAVRETQYF.

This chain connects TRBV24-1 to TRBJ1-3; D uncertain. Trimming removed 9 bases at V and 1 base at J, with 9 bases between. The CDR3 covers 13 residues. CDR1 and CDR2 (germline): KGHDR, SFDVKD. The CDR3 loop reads CATPWGSGNTIYF. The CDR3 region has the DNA TGTGCCACCCCCTGGGGTTCTGGAAACACCATATATTTT.

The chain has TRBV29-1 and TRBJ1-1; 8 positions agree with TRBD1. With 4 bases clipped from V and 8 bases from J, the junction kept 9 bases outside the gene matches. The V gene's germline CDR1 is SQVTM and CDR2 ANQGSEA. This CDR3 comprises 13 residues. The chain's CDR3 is CSVGRTGTLEAFF. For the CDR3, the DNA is TGCAGCGTTGGGAGGACAGGGACCCTAGAAGCTTTCTTT.

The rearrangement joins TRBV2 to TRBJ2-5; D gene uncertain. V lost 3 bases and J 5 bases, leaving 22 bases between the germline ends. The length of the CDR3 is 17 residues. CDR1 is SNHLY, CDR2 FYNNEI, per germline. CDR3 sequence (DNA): TGTGCCAGCAGTGAGACGGGTCCCCTCTCCATTACGGAGACCCAGTACTTC. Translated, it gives CASSETGPLSITETQYF.

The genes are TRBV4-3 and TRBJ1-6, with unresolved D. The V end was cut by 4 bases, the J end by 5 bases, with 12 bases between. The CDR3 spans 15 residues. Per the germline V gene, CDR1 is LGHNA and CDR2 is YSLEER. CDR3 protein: CASSPWKAHNSPLHF. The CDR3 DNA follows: TGCGCCAGCAGCCCCTGGAAGGCCCATAATTCACCCCTCCACTTT.

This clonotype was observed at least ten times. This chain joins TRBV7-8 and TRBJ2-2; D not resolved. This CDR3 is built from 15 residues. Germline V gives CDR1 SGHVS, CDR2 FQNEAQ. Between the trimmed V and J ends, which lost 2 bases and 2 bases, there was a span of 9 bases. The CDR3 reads CASSLTWLNTGELFF. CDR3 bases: TGTGCCAGCAGCTTAACTTGGCTAAACACCGGGGAGCTGTTTTTT.

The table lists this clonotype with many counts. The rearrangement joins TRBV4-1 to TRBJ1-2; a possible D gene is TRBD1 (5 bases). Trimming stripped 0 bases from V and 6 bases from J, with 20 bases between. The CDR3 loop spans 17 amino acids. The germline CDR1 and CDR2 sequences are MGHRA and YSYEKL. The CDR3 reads CASSQESRGIYQDGYTF. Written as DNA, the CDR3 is TGCGCCAGCAGCCAAGAGAGTAGGGGTATCTATCAGGATGGCTACACCTTC.

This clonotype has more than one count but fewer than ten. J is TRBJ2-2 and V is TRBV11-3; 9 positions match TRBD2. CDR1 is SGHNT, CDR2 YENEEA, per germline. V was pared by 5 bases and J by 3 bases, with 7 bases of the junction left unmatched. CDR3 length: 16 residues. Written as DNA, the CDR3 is TGTGCCAGCAGCCCCCGGGTAGCGGGGGACACCGGGGAGCTGTTTTTT. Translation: CASSPRVAGDTGELFF.

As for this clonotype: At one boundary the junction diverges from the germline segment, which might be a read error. The CDR3 here is CASSLARQGLETQYF. CDR3 sequence (DNA): TGTGCTAGCAGCTTAGCGCGGCAGGGTTTGGAGACCCAGTACTTC. The chain links TRBV7-7 to TRBJ2-5; D may be TRBD1 or TRBD2 (5 bases each). Per the germline V gene, CDR1 is SSHAT and CDR2 is FNYEAQ (reference sequence). The CDR3 sequence is 15 residues long.

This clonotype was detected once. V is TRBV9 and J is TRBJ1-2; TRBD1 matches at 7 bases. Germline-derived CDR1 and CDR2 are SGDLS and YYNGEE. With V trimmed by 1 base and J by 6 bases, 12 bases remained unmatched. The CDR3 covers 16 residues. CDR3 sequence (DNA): TGTGCCAGCAGCGTAAAGATTGGTGGGACAGCCCATGGCTACACCTTC. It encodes CASSVKIGGTAHGYTF.

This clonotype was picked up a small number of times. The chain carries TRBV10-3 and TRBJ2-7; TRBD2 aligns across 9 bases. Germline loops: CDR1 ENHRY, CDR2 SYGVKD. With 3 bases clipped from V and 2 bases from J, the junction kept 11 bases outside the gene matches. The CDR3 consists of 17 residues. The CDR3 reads CAISDPGVSGGTYEQYF. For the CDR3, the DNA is TGTGCCATCAGTGACCCTGGGGTTAGCGGGGGAACCTACGAGCAGTACTTC.

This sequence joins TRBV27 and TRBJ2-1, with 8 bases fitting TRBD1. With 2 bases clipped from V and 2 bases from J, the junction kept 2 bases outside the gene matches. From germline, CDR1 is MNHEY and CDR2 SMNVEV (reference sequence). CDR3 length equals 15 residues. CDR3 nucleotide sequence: TGTGCCAGCAGTTTAACGGACAGGGCCTACAATGAGCAGTTCTTC. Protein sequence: CASSLTDRAYNEQFF.

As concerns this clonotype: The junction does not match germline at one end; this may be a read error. CDR3 region: CANSLGSGGPGEQFF. The CDR3 DNA sequence: TGTGCCAACAGCTTAGGCAGCGGGGGCCCCGGTGAGCAGTTCTTC. This chain links TRBV7-6 with TRBJ2-1; 8 nucleotides align to TRBD2. In germline, CDR1 is SGHVS, CDR2 FNYEAQ. CDR3 length equals 15 residues. Using reference TRBV7-6 and TRBJ2-1 for the parts outside the CDR3, the full variable domain is GAGVSQSPRYKVTKRGQDVALRCDPISGHVSLYWYRQALGQGPEFLTYFNYEAQQDKSGLPNDRFSAERPEGSISTLTIQRTEQRDSAMYRCANSLGSGGPGEQFFGPGTRLTVL.

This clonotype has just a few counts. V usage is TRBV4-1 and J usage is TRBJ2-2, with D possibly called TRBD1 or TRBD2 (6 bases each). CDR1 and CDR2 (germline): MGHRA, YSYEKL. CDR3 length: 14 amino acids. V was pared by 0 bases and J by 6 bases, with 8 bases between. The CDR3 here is CASSQDRGPGELFF. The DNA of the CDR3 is TGCGCCAGCAGCCAAGATCGGGGGCCCGGGGAGCTGTTTTTT.

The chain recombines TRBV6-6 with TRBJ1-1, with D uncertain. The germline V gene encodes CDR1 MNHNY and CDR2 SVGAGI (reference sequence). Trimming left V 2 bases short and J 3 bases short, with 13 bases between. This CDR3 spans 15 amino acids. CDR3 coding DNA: TGTGCCAGCAGTTACCCTCTAGATCCGGACACTGAAGCTTTCTTT. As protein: CASSYPLDPDTEAFF.

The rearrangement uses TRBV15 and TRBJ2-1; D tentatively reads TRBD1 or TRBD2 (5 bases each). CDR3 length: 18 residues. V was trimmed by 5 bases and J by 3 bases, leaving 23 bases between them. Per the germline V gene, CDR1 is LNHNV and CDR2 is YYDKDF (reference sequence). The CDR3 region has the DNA TGTGCCACCAGCGGCTCAGAGGGGCAGCCGGCTCTCTACAATGAGCAGTTCTTC. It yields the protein CATSGSEGQPALYNEQFF.

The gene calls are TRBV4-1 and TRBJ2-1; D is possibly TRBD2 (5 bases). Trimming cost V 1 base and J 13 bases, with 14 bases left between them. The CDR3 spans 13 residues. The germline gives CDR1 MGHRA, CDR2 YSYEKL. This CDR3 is CASSQGENSPQFF. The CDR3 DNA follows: TGCGCCAGCAGCCAAGGGGAGAATAGCCCACAGTTCTTC.

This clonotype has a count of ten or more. The CDR3 region has the DNA TGTGCCAGCAGCTCTAGTTTAAAGTCTTACAATGAGCAGTTCTTC. This encodes CASSSSLKSYNEQFF. The V and J genes are TRBV7-8 and TRBJ2-1; D is unresolved. The germline V gene encodes CDR1 SGHVS and CDR2 FQNEAQ. Trimming cost V 4 bases and J 4 bases, with 14 bases left between them. This CDR3 comprises 15 residues.

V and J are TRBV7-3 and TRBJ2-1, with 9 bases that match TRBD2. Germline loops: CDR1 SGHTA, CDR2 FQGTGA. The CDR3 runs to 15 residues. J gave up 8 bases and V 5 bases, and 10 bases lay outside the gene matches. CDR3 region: CASSQTGLASDEQFF. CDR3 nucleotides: TGTGCCAGCAGCCAAACGGGACTAGCATCGGATGAGCAGTTCTTC.

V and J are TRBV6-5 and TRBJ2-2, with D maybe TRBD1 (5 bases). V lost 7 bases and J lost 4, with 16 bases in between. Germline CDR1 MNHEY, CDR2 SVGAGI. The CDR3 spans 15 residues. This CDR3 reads CASTPQGSGTGELFF. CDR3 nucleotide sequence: TGTGCCAGCACCCCGCAGGGCTCGGGCACCGGGGAGCTGTTTTTT.

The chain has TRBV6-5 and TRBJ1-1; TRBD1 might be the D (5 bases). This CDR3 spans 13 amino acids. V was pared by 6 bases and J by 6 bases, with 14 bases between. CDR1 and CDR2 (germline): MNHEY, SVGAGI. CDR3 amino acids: CASSHHRGPEAFF. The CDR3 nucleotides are TGTGCCAGCAGCCACCATAGGGGTCCTGAAGCTTTCTTT.